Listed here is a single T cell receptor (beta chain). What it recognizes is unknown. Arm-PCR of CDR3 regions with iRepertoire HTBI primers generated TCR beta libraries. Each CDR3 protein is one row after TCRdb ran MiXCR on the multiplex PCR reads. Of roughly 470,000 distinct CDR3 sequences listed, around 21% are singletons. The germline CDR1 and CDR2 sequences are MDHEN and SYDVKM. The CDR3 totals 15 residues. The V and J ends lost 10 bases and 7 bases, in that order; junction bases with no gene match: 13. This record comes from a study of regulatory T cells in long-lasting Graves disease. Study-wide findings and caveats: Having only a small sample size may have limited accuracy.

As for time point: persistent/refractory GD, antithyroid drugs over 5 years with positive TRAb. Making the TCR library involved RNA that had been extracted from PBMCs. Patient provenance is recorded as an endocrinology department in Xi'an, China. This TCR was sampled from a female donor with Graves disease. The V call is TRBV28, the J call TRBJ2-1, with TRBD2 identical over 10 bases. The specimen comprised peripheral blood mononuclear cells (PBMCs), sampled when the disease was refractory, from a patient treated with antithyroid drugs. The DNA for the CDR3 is TGTGCCATCCAGTCCTTGGCTAGCGGGAGTAATGAGCAGTTCTTC. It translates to CAIQSLASGSNEQFF.